The T cell receptor beta chain described here comes from a study of blood T cell repertoires in COVID-19. Study details: Sites across the United States, Italy and Spain contributed samples from acute and convalescent COVID-19. Sources were T cells, B-cell-depleted T cells, or PBMCs; the material itself was cDNA or gDNA.

The CDR3 covers 19 residues. J gave up 5 bases and V 4 bases, and 17 bases lay outside the gene matches. CDR1 is SGHNT, CDR2 YYREEE, per germline (reference sequence). Original handling: Nucleated cell counts were estimated from reference gene primer amplification. Here immunoSEQ multiplex PCR was the method, and the copy in TCRdb shows in-frame clones only, minus some. The DNA was the basis for D and trimming; V, J and clone size are from that table. The sample carries 190,000 or so clones, over 70% recorded once. The rearrangement joins TRBV5-4 to TRBJ2-5; TRBD2 agrees at 13 bases. This clonotype was sampled from a man aged 45 to 65 with active or convalescent COVID-19. Material for sequencing was peripheral blood. CDR3 nucleotide sequence: TGTGCCAGCAGCCGAATCCCGGGACTAGCGGGGCTCGGGGGGGAGACCCAGTACTTC. Protein product: CASSRIPGLAGLGGETQYF. Supplemented by reference TRBV5-4 and TRBJ2-5, the full variable domain reads ETGVTQSPTHLIKTRGQQVTLRCSSQSGHNTVSWYQQALGQGPQFIFQYYREEENGRGNFPPRFSGLQFPNYSSELNVNALELDDSALYLCASSRIPGLAGLGGETQYFGPGTRLLVL.